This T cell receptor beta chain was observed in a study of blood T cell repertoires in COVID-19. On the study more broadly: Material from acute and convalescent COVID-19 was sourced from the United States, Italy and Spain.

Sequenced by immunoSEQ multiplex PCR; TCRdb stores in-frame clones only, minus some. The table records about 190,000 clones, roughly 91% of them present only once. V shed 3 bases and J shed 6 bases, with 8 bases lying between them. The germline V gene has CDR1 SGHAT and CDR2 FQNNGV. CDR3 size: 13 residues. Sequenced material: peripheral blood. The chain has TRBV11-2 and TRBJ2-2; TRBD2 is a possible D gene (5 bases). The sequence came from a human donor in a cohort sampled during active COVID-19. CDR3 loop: CASSFAGPGELFF. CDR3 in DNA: TGTGCCAGCAGCTTCGCGGGTCCCGGGGAGCTGTTTTTT.